This entry lists 29 T cell receptor beta chains sequenced from one sample in a study of control samples from healthy donors and cancer patients. Data came from immunoSEQ multiplex PCR; TCRdb stores just in-frame clones and leaves some out. The table lists around 110,000 clones, approximately 92% of them singletons. Sequencing input: PBMCs. The receptor set was obtained from a woman aged 45-59 years with colorectal cancer.

The rearrangement uses TRBV19 and TRBJ1-5; D is unclear. Germline CDR1 and CDR2: LNHDA and SQIVND (reference sequence). Trimming cost V 9 bases and J 5 bases, with 17 bases left between them. The CDR3 spans 14 residues. The CDR3 nucleotides are TGTGCCAGATCTGTCAGGTTTTCGCATCAGCCCCAGCATTTT. As protein: CARSVRFSHQPQHF.

The chain has TRBV2 and TRBJ2-7; D may be TRBD2 (5 bases). CDR1 SNHLY and CDR2 FYNNEI come from the germline V gene. This CDR3 is 13 amino acids long. The V end was cut by 6 bases, the J end by 4 bases, with 13 bases between. The CDR3 is CASREGLSYEQYF. The CDR3 DNA reads as TGTGCCAGCAGAGAGGGTTTATCTTACGAGCAGTACTTC.

V is TRBV23-1 and J is TRBJ2-5, with TRBD2 matching 9 bases. TRBV23-1 is identified as an open reading frame with a role that is uncertain. V shed 0 bases, J shed 4 bases, and the junction held 6 bases outside the gene matches. The CDR3 length is 16 residues. CDR3 sequence reads: CASSQSSGRRGETQYF. The CDR3 coding sequence is TGCGCCAGCAGTCAATCTAGCGGGAGAAGGGGAGAGACCCAGTACTTC.

V is TRBV7-3 and J is TRBJ2-5; D uncertain. The CDR3 loop spans 13 amino acids. V lost 8 bases and J lost 1, with 11 bases in between. Germline CDR1 SGHTA, CDR2 FQGTGA. CDR3 in DNA: TGTGCCAGCTTAGGTGGGTCCCAAGAGACCCAGTACTTC. Its protein product is CASLGGSQETQYF.

This clone was seen only a few times. This chain links TRBV6-1 with TRBJ2-2; TRBD1 might be the D (6 bases). The germline V gene encodes CDR1 MNHNS and CDR2 SASEGT. The CDR3 runs to 14 residues. V lost 2 bases, J lost 6 bases, and 10 bases lay in between. CDR3 protein: CASSETGRAGELFF. Written as DNA, the CDR3 is TGTGCCAGCAGTGAAACAGGGCGGGCCGGGGAGCTGTTTTTT.

The chain links TRBV19 to TRBJ1-4, with D possibly being TRBD1 (6 bases). This CDR3 region has 17 residues. Trimming stripped 3 bases from V and 4 bases from J, with 18 bases between. In germline, CDR1 is LNHDA, CDR2 SQIVND (reference sequence). CDR3 sequence reads: CASSILGAPELNEKLFF. The CDR3 coding sequence is TGTGCCAGTAGTATTTTGGGGGCCCCGGAGCTTAATGAAAAACTGTTTTTT.

V usage is TRBV6-5 and J usage is TRBJ2-5; 7 bases are shared with TRBD1. This CDR3 has 15 residues. Per the germline V gene, CDR1 is MNHEY and CDR2 is SVGAGI. V gave up 2 bases and J gave up 4 bases; unmatched junction bases: 7. This CDR3 is CASSYGQDLRETQYF. DNA for the CDR3: TGTGCCAGCAGTTACGGACAGGATCTCCGAGAGACCCAGTACTTC.

The chain links TRBV11-2 to TRBJ2-7, with 7 nucleotides matching TRBD1. Germline assignment: CDR1 SGHAT and CDR2 FQNNGV. The J segment lost 4 bases and the V segment lost 5 bases, leaving 8 bases of the junction unmatched. There are 14 residues in the CDR3. In DNA, the CDR3 is TGTGCCAGCAGCACCACCCAGACAGGGTACGAGCAGTACTTC. Its translation: CASSTTQTGYEQYF.

The chain links TRBV2 to TRBJ1-2, with TRBD1 matching over 8 bases. Trimming at V came to 11 bases and at J to 2 bases, leaving 10 bases not matched to a gene. This CDR3 is built from 14 residues. Germline CDR1 reads SNHLY; CDR2 reads FYNNEI. The CDR3 sequence: CAWGQGALNYGYTF. DNA of the CDR3: TGTGCCTGGGGTCAGGGGGCACTCAACTATGGCTACACCTTC.

The chain couples TRBV2 to TRBJ2-3; 8 bases align to TRBD1. The CDR3 is 15 amino acids. Germline trimming cut 0 bases from V and 5 bases from J; bases unmatched to any gene: 4. Germline V CDR1 and CDR2: SNHLY, FYNNEI. The DNA of the CDR3 is TGTGCCAGCAGTGAAGCTAACAGGGGGATAGATACGCAGTATTTT. Residues: CASSEANRGIDTQYF.

The chain joins TRBV3-1 (or the pseudogene TRBV3-2) to TRBJ1-1; a possible D gene is TRBD1 (5 bases). The CDR3 sequence is 13 residues long. CDR1 is LGHDT, CDR2 YNNKEL, per germline (reference sequence). Trimming shortened V by 4 bases and J by 6 bases, and 12 bases separated the two germline ends. The DNA of the CDR3 is TGTGCCAGCAGCCGAGATAGACAGTCTGAAGCTTTCTTT. Protein sequence: CASSRDRQSEAFF.

The V and J genes are TRBV12-3 or TRBV12-4 and TRBJ2-2, with D hard to call. The CDR3 covers 12 residues. The germline V and J ends were trimmed by 1 base and 6 bases, with 3 bases remaining between them. CDR3 nucleotide sequence: TGTGCCAGCAGTTTAGGGGCCGGGGAGCTGTTTTTT. Translation gives CASSLGAGELFF.

V usage is TRBV19 and J usage is TRBJ1-2; 11 bases line up with TRBD1. J gave up 4 bases and V 3 bases, and 4 bases lay outside the gene matches. In germline, CDR1 is LNHDA, CDR2 SQIVND (reference sequence). This CDR3 is built from 15 residues. The CDR3 sequence is CASSIGQGAGYGYTF. CDR3 sequence (DNA): TGTGCCAGTAGTATCGGACAGGGGGCGGGCTATGGCTACACCTTC.

The rearrangement uses TRBV5-8 and TRBJ2-5; no clear D. The DNA end is more similar to TRBJ2-7, so the J call may be wrong. Germline lookup yields CDR1 SGHTS and CDR2 YDEGEE. The CDR3 runs to 12 residues. The CDR3 region has the DNA TGTGCCAGCAGCCGCAGTCTCTACGAGCAGTACTTC. As protein: CASSRSLYEQYF.

The chain combines TRBV7-2 with TRBJ1-6; no clear D gene. Per the germline V gene, CDR1 is SGHTA and CDR2 is FQGNSA. The V end lost 2 bases, the J end lost 9 bases, and 11 bases lay between the germline ends. This CDR3 contains 14 residues. DNA of the CDR3: TGTGCCAGCAGCTTATGGGTAGGGCTTTCACCCCTCCACTTT. This encodes CASSLWVGLSPLHF. The full variable domain, with the rest looked up from reference TRBV7-2 and TRBJ1-6, is GAGVSQSPSNKVTEKGKDVELRCDPISGHTALYWYRQSLGQGLEFLIYFQGNSAPDKSGLPSDRFSAERTGGSVSTLTIQRTQQEDSAVYLCASSLWVGLSPLHFGNGTRLTVT.

The rearrangement joins TRBV7-2 to TRBJ1-4; 7 nucleotides line up with TRBD1. V was pared by 6 bases and J by 11 bases, with 9 bases of the junction left unmatched. The CDR3 totals 13 residues. CDR1 SGHTA and CDR2 FQGNSA come from the germline V gene. The CDR3 reads CASRGGTAGKLFF. The CDR3 nucleotides read TGTGCCAGCAGGGGAGGGACAGCGGGTAAACTGTTTTTT.

The rearrangement uses TRBV11-2 and TRBJ1-2; 9 bases fit TRBD1. The CDR3 runs 15 residues. The germline V gene has CDR1 SGHAT and CDR2 FQNNGV. V trimming: 6 bases; J trimming: 8 bases; junction bases outside the gene matches: 13. The CDR3 bases are TGTGCCAGCAGGCAACCGGGACAGGGTCCGAGAGGCTACACCTTC. Its protein product is CASRQPGQGPRGYTF.

This CDR3 is CASSSPITENTEAFF. The CDR3 region has the DNA TGTGCCAGCAGCTCACCTATCACAGAGAACACTGAAGCTTTCTTT. The chain employs TRBV5-6 and TRBJ1-1, with unresolved D. V was clipped by 3 bases and J by 1 base, with 13 bases between them. This CDR3 has 15 residues. Germline V CDR1 and CDR2: SGHDT, YYEEEE.

This chain joins TRBV2 and TRBJ2-1; 7 bases line up with TRBD2. The CDR3 has 16 amino acids. Germline values: CDR1 SNHLY, CDR2 FYNNEI. V dropped 5 bases and J dropped 3; count of bases not matched to a gene: 10. CDR3 DNA sequence: TGTGCCAGCAGTACCCCGGGCGGGGGAAACTACAATGAGCAGTTCTTC. This translates into CASSTPGGGNYNEQFF.

V usage is TRBV7-9 and J usage is TRBJ2-1; 11 nucleotides agree with TRBD2. This CDR3 region has 17 residues. V shed 3 bases, J shed 2 bases, and the junction held 6 bases outside the gene matches. CDR1 and CDR2 (germline): SEHNR, FQNEAQ (reference sequence). In nucleotides, the CDR3 is TGTGCCAGCAGCTTTCCACTAGCGGGAGACCCCTACAATGAGCAGTTCTTC. Encoded protein: CASSFPLAGDPYNEQFF.

V is TRBV5-6 and J is TRBJ1-4; 7 nucleotides align to TRBD1. From germline, CDR1 is SGHDT and CDR2 YYEEEE. CDR3 length: 15 residues. The J segment lost 8 bases and the V segment lost 2 bases, leaving 9 bases of the junction unmatched. CDR3 DNA sequence: TGTGCCAGCAGCTTAACCGACAGGGTGGAAGAAAAACTGTTTTTT. It specifies CASSLTDRVEEKLFF.

The chain links TRBV3-1 (or the pseudogene TRBV3-2) to TRBJ2-1, with D unclear. V shed 4 bases and J shed 9 bases, with 10 bases lying between them. This CDR3 is built from 12 residues. Germline loops: CDR1 LGHDT, CDR2 YNNKEL (reference sequence). In nucleotides, the CDR3 is TGTGCCAGCAGCCCCCGGGTGGGTGAGCAGTTCTTC. Its translation is CASSPRVGEQFF.

J is TRBJ1-1 and V is TRBV2; D remains ambiguous. The CDR3 is made up of 13 amino acids. Looked up from germline, CDR1 is SNHLY and CDR2 is FYNNEI. V lost 4 bases and J 3 bases, leaving 9 bases between the germline ends. The CDR3 loop reads CASSGIGYTEAFF. CDR3 bases: TGTGCCAGCAGTGGCATTGGGTACACTGAAGCTTTCTTT.

Only one count was recorded for this clone. The chain recombines TRBV5-1 with TRBJ2-3; 7 positions agree with TRBD1. The CDR3 consists of 14 residues. With 5 bases clipped from V and 1 base from J, the junction kept 4 bases outside the gene matches. Germline CDR1 is SGHRS and CDR2 is YFSETQ. CDR3 sequence: CASRPGGGTDTQYF. CDR3 DNA: TGCGCCAGCAGGCCAGGGGGTGGCACAGATACGCAGTATTTT.

The V gene is TRBV29-1, the J gene TRBJ1-2; D ambiguous. Germline V lookup: CDR1 SQVTM, CDR2 ANQGSEA. This CDR3 is 11 amino acids long. V was clipped by 0 bases and J by 7 bases, with 6 bases between them. The CDR3 reads CSVEDRLGYTF. As DNA, the CDR3 is TGCAGCGTTGAAGATCGTCTTGGCTACACCTTC. Together with reference TRBV29-1 and TRBJ1-2, the CDR3 gives the full variable domain: SAVISQKPSRDICQRGTSLTIQCQVDSQVTMMFWYRQQPGQSLTLIATANQGSEATYESGFVIDKFPISRPNLTFSTLTVSNMSPEDSSIYLCSVEDRLGYTFGSGTRLTVV.

This clone was recorded only once. The genes are TRBV6-5 and TRBJ2-7, with 8 nucleotides matching TRBD1. CDR1 MNHEY and CDR2 SVGAGI come from the germline V gene. The CDR3 is made up of 13 amino acids. V lost 10 bases to trimming and J lost 3 bases; unmatched junction nucleotides: 8. The CDR3 reads CAIYGTGFYEQYF. The CDR3 nucleotides read TGTGCCATTTACGGGACAGGCTTCTACGAGCAGTACTTC.

The rearrangement joins TRBV28 to TRBJ2-7, with 9 bases identical to TRBD1. There are 15 residues in the CDR3. CDR1 is MDHEN and CDR2 is SYDVKM in the germline V gene. V lost 6 bases, J lost 3 bases, and 9 bases stayed unmatched. CDR3 coding DNA: TGTGCCAGCAGGGGGGGACGGACAGGGGTCTACGAGCAGTACTTC. Translation: CASRGGRTGVYEQYF.

A single count supports this clone. CDR3 nucleotide sequence: TGTGCCAGCAGCCAAGGCCCCGGACAGGCAATTTACTCTGGAAACACCATATATTTT. It encodes CASSQGPGQAIYSGNTIYF. This chain connects TRBV3-1 (or the pseudogene TRBV3-2) to TRBJ1-3, with 7 bases fitting TRBD1. The V gene end was trimmed by 1 base and the J gene end by 0 bases; junction bases not matched to a gene: 12. Germline V lookup: CDR1 LGHDT, CDR2 YNNKEL (reference sequence). The length of the CDR3 is 19 residues.

The chain carries TRBV6-5 and TRBJ2-1; 11 bases agree with TRBD2. CDR1 and CDR2 from the germline V gene are MNHEY and SVGAGI. The V segment lost 7 bases and the J segment 3 bases; nucleotides outside the gene matches: 5. CDR3 length: 15 residues. The CDR3 sequence: CASISGTSGYNEQFF. The DNA for the CDR3 is TGTGCCAGCATTAGCGGGACTAGCGGCTACAATGAGCAGTTCTTC.